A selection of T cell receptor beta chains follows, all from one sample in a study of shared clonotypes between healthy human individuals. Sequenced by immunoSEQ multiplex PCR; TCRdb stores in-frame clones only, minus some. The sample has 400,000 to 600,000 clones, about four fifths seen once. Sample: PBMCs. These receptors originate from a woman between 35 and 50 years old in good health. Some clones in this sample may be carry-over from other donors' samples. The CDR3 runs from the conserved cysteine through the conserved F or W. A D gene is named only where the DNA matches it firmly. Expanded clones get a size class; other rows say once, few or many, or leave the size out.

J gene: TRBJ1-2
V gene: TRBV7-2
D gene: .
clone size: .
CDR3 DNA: TGTGCCAGCAGCTCGCCGCCCGTGGACTATGGCTACACCTTC
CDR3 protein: CASSSPPVDYGYTF

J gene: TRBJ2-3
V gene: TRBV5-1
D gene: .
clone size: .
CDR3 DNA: TGCGCCAGCAGCGCACCGGGACCCACAGATACGCAGTATTTT
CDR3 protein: CASSAPGPTDTQYF

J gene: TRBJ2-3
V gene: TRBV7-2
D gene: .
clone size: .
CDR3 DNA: TGTGCCAGCAGCTTAGACGGAAACACAGATACGCAGTATTTT
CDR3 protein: CASSLDGNTDTQYF

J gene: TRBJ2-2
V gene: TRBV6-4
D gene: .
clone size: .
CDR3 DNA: TGTGCCAGCAGTGACTCAACGGGAGTCACCGGGGAGCTGTTTTTT
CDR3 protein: CASSDSTGVTGELFF

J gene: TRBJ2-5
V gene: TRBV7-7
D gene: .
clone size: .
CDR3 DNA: TGTGCCAGCAGCCCGGCCGGAGATCAAGAGACCCAGTACTTC
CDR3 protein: CASSPAGDQETQYF

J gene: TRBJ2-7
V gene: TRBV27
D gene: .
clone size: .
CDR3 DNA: TGTGCCAGCAGTTTATCGGCCAGGGTGGAGGAGTACTTC
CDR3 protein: CASSLSARVEEYF

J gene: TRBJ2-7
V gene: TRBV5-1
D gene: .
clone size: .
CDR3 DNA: TGCGCCAGCAGCTTGGGACGAGTAGCGTGGTCTTCCTACGAGCAGTACTTC
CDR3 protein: CASSLGRVAWSSYEQYF

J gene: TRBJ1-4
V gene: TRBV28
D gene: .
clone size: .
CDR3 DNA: TGTGCCAGCAGGGGAAGGGGGGCAGGGCGAGATGAAAAACTGTTTTTT
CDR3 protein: CASRGRGAGRDEKLFF

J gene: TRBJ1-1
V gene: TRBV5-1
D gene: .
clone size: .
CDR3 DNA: TGCGCCAGCAGCAGGCGGGCAGGGACGTTTGACACTGAAGCTTTCTTT
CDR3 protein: CASSRRAGTFDTEAFF

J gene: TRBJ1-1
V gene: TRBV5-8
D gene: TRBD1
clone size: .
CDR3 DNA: TGTGCCAGCAGCCCCGGGACAGTTGTTCTGAACACTGAAGCTTTCTTT
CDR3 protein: CASSPGTVVLNTEAFF

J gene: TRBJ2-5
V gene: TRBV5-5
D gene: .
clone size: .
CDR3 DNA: TGTGCCAGCAGCCTCGACCTCGGCGGAGAGACCCAGTACTTC
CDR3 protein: CASSLDLGGETQYF

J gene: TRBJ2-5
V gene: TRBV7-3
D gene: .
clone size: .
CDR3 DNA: TGTGCCAGCAGCTCTTCCCTTGGGGAGACCCAGTACTTC
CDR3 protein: CASSSSLGETQYF

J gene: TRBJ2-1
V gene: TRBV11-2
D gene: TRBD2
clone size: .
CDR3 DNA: TGTGCCAGCAGCCAGGGGACTAGCGGCCTCAATGAGCAGTTCTTC
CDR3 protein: CASSQGTSGLNEQFF

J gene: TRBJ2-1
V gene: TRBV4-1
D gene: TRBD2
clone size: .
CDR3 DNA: TGCGCCAGCAGGCGGGGGGCGGGATTCTACAATGAGCAGTTCTTC
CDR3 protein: CASRRGAGFYNEQFF

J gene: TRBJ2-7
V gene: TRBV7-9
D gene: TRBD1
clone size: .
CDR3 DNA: TGTGCCAGCAGCTTAGCGAATAAAGCGACAGGGGAATCCTACGAGCAGTACTTC
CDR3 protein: CASSLANKATGESYEQYF

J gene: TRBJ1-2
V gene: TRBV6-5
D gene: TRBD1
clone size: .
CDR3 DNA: TGTGCCAGCAGAGGGACAGGAGAGAATGGCTACACCTTC
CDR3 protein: CASRGTGENGYTF

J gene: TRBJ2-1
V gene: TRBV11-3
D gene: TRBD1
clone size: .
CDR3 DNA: TGTGCCAGCAGCGCCCGGACAGGGGACAATGAGCAGTTCTTC
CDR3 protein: CASSARTGDNEQFF

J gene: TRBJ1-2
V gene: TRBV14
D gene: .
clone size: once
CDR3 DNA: TGTGCCAGCAGCCAAGAGTGGAACTATGGCTACACCTTC
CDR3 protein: CASSQEWNYGYTF

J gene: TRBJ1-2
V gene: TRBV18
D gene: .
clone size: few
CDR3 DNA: TGTGCCAGCTCACCCCTACGGGAGGGATCGGCTGGCTACACCTTC
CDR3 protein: CASSPLREGSAGYTF

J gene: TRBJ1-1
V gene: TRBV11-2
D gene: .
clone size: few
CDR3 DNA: TGTGCCAGCAGCTTGAGAGGGGCTTTGGGGAACACTGAAGCTTTCTTT
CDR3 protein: CASSLRGALGNTEAFF

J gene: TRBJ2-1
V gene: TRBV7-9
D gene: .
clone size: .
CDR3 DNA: TGTGCCAGGTCGGACGTTAGGGGGTACAATGAGCAGTTCTTC
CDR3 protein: CARSDVRGYNEQFF

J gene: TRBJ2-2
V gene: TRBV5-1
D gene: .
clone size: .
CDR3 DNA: TGCGCCAGTACTGGACCCACGAACACCGGGGAGCTGTTTTTT
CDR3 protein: CASTGPTNTGELFF

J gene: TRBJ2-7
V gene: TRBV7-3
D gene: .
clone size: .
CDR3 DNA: TGTGCCAGCAGCTTAACGAGGGGGAGCTCCTACGAGCAGTACTTC
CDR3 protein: CASSLTRGSSYEQYF

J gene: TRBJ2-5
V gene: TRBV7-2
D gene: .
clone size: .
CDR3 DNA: TGTGCCAGCAGCTTAAATAGGTTGGAGACCCAGTACTTC
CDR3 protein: CASSLNRLETQYF

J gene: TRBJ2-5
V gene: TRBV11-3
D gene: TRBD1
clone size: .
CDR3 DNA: TGTGCCAGCAGCAAACAGGGGGCGGTGGAGACCCAGTACTTC
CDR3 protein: CASSKQGAVETQYF

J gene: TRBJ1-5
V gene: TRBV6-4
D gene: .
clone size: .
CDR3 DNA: TGTGCCGGACAAACAGGGCCGGGTTTGGGTCAGCCCCAGCATTTT
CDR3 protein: CAGQTGPGLGQPQHF

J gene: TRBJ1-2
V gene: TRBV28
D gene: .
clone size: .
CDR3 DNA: TGTGCCAGCAGTCCCCGGGTCTATGGCTACACCTTC
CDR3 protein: CASSPRVYGYTF

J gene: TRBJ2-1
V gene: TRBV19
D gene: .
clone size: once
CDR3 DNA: TGTGCCAGTAGTCTACTAGAAAATGAGCAGTTCTTC
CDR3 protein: CASSLLENEQFF

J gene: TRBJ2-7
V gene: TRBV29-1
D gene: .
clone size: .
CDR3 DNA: TGCAGCGTTGGACCCGGGGGAAACGAGCAGTACTTC
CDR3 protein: CSVGPGGNEQYF

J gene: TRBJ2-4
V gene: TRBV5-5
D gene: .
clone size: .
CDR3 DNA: TGTGCCAGCAGCTTGGGGCAGGGGGGAAGGTACATTCAGTACTTC
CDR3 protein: CASSLGQGGRYIQYF

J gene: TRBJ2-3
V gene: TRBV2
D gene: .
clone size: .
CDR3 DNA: TGTGCCAGCTCTACAGGAGATACGCAGTATTTT
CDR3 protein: CASSTGDTQYF

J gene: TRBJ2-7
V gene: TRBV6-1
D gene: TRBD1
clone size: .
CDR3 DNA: TGTGCCAGCAGTGGGACAGGTCCCTACGAGCAGTACTTC
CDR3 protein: CASSGTGPYEQYF

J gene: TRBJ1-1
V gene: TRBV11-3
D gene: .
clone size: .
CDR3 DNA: TGTGCCAGCAGCCCTCTCCCAGTCATGAACACTGAAGCTTTCTTT
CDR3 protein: CASSPLPVMNTEAFF

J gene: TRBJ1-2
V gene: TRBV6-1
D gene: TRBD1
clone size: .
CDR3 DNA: TGTGCCAGCACATGGGACAGGCAATACTATGGCTACACCTTC
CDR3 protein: CASTWDRQYYGYTF

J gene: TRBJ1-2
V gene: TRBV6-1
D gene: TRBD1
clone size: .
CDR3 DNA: TGTGCCAGCAGTGAGGGAGCTTACAGGGGCAACTATGGCTACACCTTC
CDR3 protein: CASSEGAYRGNYGYTF

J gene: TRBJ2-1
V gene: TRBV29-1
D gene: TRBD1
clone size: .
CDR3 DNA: TGCAGCGTTGAACGGACAGGGGGCTACAATGAGCAGTTCTTC
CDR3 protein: CSVERTGGYNEQFF

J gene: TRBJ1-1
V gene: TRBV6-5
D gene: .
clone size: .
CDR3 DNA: TGTGCCACCTCATGGGGGGAGAACACTGAAGCTTTCTTT
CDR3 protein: CATSWGENTEAFF

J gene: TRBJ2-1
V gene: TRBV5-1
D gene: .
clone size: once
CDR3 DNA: TGCGCCAGCAGTTCGGGACAAACCATTTACAATGAGCAGTTCTTC
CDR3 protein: CASSSGQTIYNEQFF

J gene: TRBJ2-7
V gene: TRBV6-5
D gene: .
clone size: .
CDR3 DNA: TGTGCCAGCAGTTCCTGGCGGTCCTGGGAGCAGTACTTC
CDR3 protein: CASSSWRSWEQYF

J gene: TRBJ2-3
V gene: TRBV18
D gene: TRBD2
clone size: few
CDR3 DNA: TGTGCCAGCTCACCAACCCTAGCGGCTAGCACAGATACGCAGTATTTT
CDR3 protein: CASSPTLAASTDTQYF

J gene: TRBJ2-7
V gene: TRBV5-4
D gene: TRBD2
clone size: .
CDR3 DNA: TGTGCCAGCAGCTCCTCGGGGACTAGCGGGAGATACGAGCAGTACTTC
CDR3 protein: CASSSSGTSGRYEQYF

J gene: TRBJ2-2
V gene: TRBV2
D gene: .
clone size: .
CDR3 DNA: TGTGCCAGCAGTGTATCAAGGACCGGGGAGCTGTTTTTT
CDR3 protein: CASSVSRTGELFF

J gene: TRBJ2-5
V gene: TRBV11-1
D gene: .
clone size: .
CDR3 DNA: TGTGCCAGCAGCTTAGGAGAGACCCAGTACTTC
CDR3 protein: CASSLGETQYF

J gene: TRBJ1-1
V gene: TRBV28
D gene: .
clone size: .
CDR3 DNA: TGTGCCAGCAGTTGGACAGCCGGGAACACTGAAGCTTTCTTT
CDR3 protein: CASSWTAGNTEAFF

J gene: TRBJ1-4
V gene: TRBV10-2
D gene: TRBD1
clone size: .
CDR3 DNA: TGCGCCAGCATGCGCTGGGACAGGAGGGATGAAAAACTGTTTTTT
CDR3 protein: CASMRWDRRDEKLFF

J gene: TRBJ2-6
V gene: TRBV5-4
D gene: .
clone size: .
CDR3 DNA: TGTGCCAGCAGCTCCCGTGGGGGGGGCGCTTTACCTGGGGCCAACGTCCTGACTTTC
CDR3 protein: CASSSRGGGALPGANVLTF

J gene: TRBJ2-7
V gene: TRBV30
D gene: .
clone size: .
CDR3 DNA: TGTGCCTGGAGTCGGACGCTACTTACCTACGAGCAGTACTTC
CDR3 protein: CAWSRTLLTYEQYF

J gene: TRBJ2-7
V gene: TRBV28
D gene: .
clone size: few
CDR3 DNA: TGTGCCAGCAGTTTACTGGGGGCTGACGAGCAGTACTTC
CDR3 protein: CASSLLGADEQYF

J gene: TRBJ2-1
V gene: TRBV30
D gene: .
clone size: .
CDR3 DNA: TGTGCCTGGCAAGACACAAGTTCCGACAATGAGCAGTTCTTC
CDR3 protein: CAWQDTSSDNEQFF

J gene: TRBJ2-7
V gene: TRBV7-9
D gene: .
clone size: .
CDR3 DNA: TGTGCCAGCAGCTTAGCCGACAGTGTCCACGAGCAGTACTTC
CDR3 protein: CASSLADSVHEQYF

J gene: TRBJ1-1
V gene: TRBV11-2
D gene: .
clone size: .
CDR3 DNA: TGTGCCAGCAGCTTAGTACCCCAAACAACTGAAGCTTTCTTT
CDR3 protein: CASSLVPQTTEAFF

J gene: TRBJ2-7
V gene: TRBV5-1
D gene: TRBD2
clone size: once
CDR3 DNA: TGCGCCAGCAGCTTCAGAACTAGCGGGAGGACACCCTACGAGCAGTACTTC
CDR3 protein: CASSFRTSGRTPYEQYF

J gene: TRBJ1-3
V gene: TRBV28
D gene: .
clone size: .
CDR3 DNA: TGTGCCAGCAGTTTGACCGTAGGGGCAGGGGCCACCTCTGGAAACACCATATATTTT
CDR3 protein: CASSLTVGAGATSGNTIYF

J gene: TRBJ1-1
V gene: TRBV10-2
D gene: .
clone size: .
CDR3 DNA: TGCGCCAGCAGTGAGTCGAACCGGGGGAAGGAGAACACTGAAGCTTTCTTT
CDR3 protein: CASSESNRGKENTEAFF

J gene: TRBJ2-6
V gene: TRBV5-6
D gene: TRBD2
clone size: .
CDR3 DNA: TGTGCCAGCAGCAAGCGGGGAACTGGGGCCAACGTCCTGACTTTC
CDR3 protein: CASSKRGTGANVLTF

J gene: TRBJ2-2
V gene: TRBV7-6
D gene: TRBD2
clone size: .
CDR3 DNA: TGTGCCAGCAGCCATTCGGGAGGACCAACCGGGGAGCTGTTTTTT
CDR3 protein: CASSHSGGPTGELFF

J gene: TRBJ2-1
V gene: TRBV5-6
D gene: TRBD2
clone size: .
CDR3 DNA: TGTGCCAGCACTAGGACTAGCGCTTACAATGAGCAGTTCTTC
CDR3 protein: CASTRTSAYNEQFF

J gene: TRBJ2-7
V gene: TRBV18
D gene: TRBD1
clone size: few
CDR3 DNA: TGTGCCGGGGGACAGAACATTTACGAGCAGTACTTC
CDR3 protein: CAGGQNIYEQYF